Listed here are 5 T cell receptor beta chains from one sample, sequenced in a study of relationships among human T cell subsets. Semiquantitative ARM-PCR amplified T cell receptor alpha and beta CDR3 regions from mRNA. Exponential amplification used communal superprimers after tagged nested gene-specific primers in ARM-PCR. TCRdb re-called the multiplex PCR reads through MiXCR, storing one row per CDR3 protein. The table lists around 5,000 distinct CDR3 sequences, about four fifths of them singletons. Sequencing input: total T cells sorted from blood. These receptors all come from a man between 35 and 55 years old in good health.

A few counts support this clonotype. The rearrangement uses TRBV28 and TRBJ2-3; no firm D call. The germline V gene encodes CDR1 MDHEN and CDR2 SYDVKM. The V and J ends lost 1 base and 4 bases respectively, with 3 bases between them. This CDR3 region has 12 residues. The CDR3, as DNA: TGTGCCAGCAGTTTATCGGCAGATACGCAGTATTTT. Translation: CASSLSADTQYF.

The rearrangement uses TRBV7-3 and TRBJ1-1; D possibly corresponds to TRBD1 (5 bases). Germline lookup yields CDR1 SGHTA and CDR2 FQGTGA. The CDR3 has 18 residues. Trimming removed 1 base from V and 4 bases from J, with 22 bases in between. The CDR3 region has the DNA TGTGCCAGCAGCTTAAATAGAGACAGCGGGCGGTCGGCCACTGAAGCTTTCTTT. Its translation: CASSLNRDSGRSATEAFF.

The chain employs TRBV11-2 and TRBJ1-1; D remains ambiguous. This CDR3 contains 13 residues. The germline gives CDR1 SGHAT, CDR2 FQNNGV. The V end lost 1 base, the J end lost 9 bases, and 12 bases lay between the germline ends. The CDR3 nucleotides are TGTGCCAGCAGCTTAGGGGTGGGCTTCAAAGCTTTCTTT. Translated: CASSLGVGFKAFF.

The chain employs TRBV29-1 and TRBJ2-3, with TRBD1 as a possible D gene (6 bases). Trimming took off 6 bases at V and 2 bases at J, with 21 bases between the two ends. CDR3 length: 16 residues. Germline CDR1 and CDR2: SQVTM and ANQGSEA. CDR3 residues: CSVGVRTGTVTDTQYF. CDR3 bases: TGCAGCGTAGGAGTGAGAACAGGGACGGTCACAGATACGCAGTATTTT.

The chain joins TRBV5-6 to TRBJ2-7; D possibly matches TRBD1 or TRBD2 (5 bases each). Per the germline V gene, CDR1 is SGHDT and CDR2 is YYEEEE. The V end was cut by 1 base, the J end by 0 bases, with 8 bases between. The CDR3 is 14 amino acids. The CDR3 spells CASSLLGASYEQYF. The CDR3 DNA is TGTGCCAGCAGCTTGCTCGGGGCCTCCTACGAGCAGTACTTC.